Following are 4 T cell receptor beta chains from one sample sequenced in a study of CD8 T cells in Susac syndrome. About 0.5 to 1 ug RNA was reverse transcribed with random hexamers. One entry per CDR3 protein results from TCRdb running MiXCR on the immunoSEQ multiplex PCR reads. This sample carries about 300,000 distinct CDR3 sequences, roughly 81% of them seen once, and the ten largest clones take 0.095% to 0.14%. The sequenced sample consisted of CD8+ T cells from PBMCs. The receptors come from a human donor with multiple sclerosis.

The chain is built from TRBV27 and TRBJ1-1; perhaps TRBD1 as D (5 bases). CDR3 size: 11 residues. V was shortened by 6 bases and J by 4 bases, with 6 bases between the two germline ends. Germline CDR1 and CDR2: MNHEY and SMNVEV (reference sequence). The CDR3 is CASRRGTEAFF. CDR3 DNA: TGTGCCAGCAGAAGGGGCACTGAAGCTTTCTTT.

The V call is TRBV20-1, the J call TRBJ2-1; 13 nucleotides align to TRBD2. The CDR3 is 15 amino acids. The J segment lost 4 bases and the V segment lost 3 bases, leaving 3 bases of the junction unmatched. Germline CDR1 is DFQATT and CDR2 is SNEGSKA (reference sequence). CDR3: CSASTSGRVYNEQFF. Written as DNA, the CDR3 is TGCAGTGCTAGTACTAGCGGGAGGGTATACAATGAGCAGTTCTTC.

This chain connects TRBV9 to TRBJ2-1, with unresolved D. The germline V and J ends were trimmed by 1 base and 8 bases, with 10 bases remaining between them. CDR3 length equals 13 residues. Germline CDR1 is SGDLS and CDR2 is YYNGEE. This CDR3 is CASSVIQFDEQFF. CDR3 coding DNA: TGTGCCAGCAGCGTAATACAGTTCGATGAGCAGTTCTTC.

The chain joins TRBV9 to TRBJ2-3; tentative D call: TRBD2 (6 bases). CDR1 and CDR2 from the germline V gene are SGDLS and YYNGEE. This CDR3 contains 17 residues. The V end lost 0 bases, the J end lost 6 bases, and 20 bases lay between the germline ends. The CDR3 loop reads CASSVGGSGVGGDTQYF. DNA of the CDR3: TGTGCCAGCAGCGTAGGGGGTAGCGGAGTGGGAGGCGATACGCAGTATTTT.